The 10 T cell receptor beta chains presented below share a single source sample, sequenced in a study of T cell repertoires in cytomegalovirus infection. TCRdb recomputed calls from the reads with MiXCR, one row per CDR3 protein. The sample contains 700,000 to 850,000 distinct CDR3 sequences, about 31% of which appear only once. Antigens for these TCRs are unknown. This material consisted of cultured CD8+ T cells from PBMCs, taken from culture after CMV antigen stimulation. These receptors all come from a human donor in good health (CMV status not recorded). Some clones in this sample may be carry-over from other donors' samples.

This clonotype was observed at least ten times. Its ends do not fully match the called genes, so a read error is possible. The V and J genes are TRBV12-3 or TRBV12-4 and TRBJ2-1, with TRBD2 identical over 12 bases. This CDR3 comprises 16 residues. Here the CDR3 reads CASSLAGGHSYNEQFF. CDR3 bases: TGTGCCAGCAGTCTAGCGGGGGGGCACTCCTACAATGAGCAGTTCTTC.

This clonotype was seen more than once but under ten times. V usage is TRBV5-6 and J usage is TRBJ2-1; no definite D call. The CDR3 is 15 residues long. V was trimmed by 7 bases and J by 2 bases, leaving 16 bases between them. The V gene's germline CDR1 is SGHDT and CDR2 YYEEEE. The CDR3 region has the DNA TGTGCCAGCGGGATCGAGGCGGCGACCTACAATGAGCAGTTCTTC. Residues: CASGIEAATYNEQFF. Using reference TRBV5-6 and TRBJ2-1 for the parts outside the CDR3, the full variable domain is DAGVTQSPTHLIKTRGQQVTLRCSPKSGHDTVSWYQQALGQGPQFIFQYYEEEERQRGNFPDRFSGHQFPNYSSELNVNALLLGDSALYLCASGIEAATYNEQFFGPGTRLTVL.

The genes are TRBV10-3 and TRBJ2-5; 10 bases fit TRBD2. Germline V lookup: CDR1 ENHRY, CDR2 SYGVKD. J lost 2 bases, V lost 7 bases, and 13 bases had no gene match. The CDR3 has 17 amino acids. CDR3 in DNA: TGTGCCATCAAAATGGTCTTAGCGGGGGGCCTACAAGAGACCCAGTACTTC. It is translated as CAIKMVLAGGLQETQYF.

This clonotype was detected a few times. The chain couples TRBV4-3 to TRBJ1-6; 8 nucleotides agree with TRBD1. Trimming removed 1 base from V and 7 bases from J; junction bases left unmatched: 3. This CDR3 spans 15 amino acids. Germline V CDR1 and CDR2: LGHNA, YSLEER. The CDR3 sequence is CASSQGQGANSPLHF. CDR3 DNA sequence: TGCGCCAGCAGCCAAGGGCAGGGGGCAAATTCACCCCTCCACTTT.

This clonotype was found a few times. This chain joins TRBV10-3 and TRBJ2-7, with a possible D match to TRBD1 (5 bases). This CDR3 is 13 amino acids long. Per germline, CDR1 ENHRY and CDR2 SYGVKD. The ends were cut back, 4 bases at V and 1 base at J, with 8 bases in the middle. In DNA form, the CDR3 reads TGTGCCATCAGTGGGGCAGGGTCCTACGAGCAGTACTTC. This sequence encodes CAISGAGSYEQYF.

The CDR3 reads CASSEEGAGGFPDTQYF. The DNA of the CDR3 is TGTGCCAGCAGTGAAGAAGGAGCGGGGGGGTTCCCAGATACGCAGTATTTT. This chain uses TRBV2 with TRBJ2-3; 10 nucleotides agree with TRBD2. Germline values: CDR1 SNHLY, CDR2 FYNNEI. The CDR3 consists of 17 residues. The trim removed 1 base at V and 4 bases at J, leaving 8 bases unmatched. The full variable domain, its missing parts supplied by reference TRBV2 and TRBJ2-3, is EPEVTQTPSHQVTQMGQEVILRCVPISNHLYFYWYRQILGQKVEFLVSFYNNEISEKSEIFDDQFSVERPDGSNFTLKIRSTKLEDSAMYFCASSEEGAGGFPDTQYFGPGTRLTVL.

Many counts were recorded for this clonotype. This chain joins TRBV7-2 and TRBJ1-5; D is undetermined. Germline lookup yields CDR1 SGHTA and CDR2 FQGNSA. The V end lost 1 base, the J end lost 3 bases, and 10 bases lay between the germline ends. There are 15 residues in the CDR3. The CDR3 DNA sequence: TGTGCCAGCAGCTTAGGAGGGTACGACAATCAGCCCCAGCATTTT. Residues: CASSLGGYDNQPQHF. The complete variable domain, with remaining parts taken from reference TRBV7-2 and TRBJ1-5, reads GAGVSQSPSNKVTEKGKDVELRCDPISGHTALYWYRQSLGQGLEFLIYFQGNSAPDKSGLPSDRFSAERTGGSVSTLTIQRTQQEDSAVYLCASSLGGYDNQPQHFGDGTRLSIL.

This clonotype was recorded a few times. The chain joins TRBV20-1 to TRBJ1-2; D is undetermined. Germline values: CDR1 DFQATT, CDR2 SNEGSKA (reference sequence). The CDR3 has 17 amino acids. V gave up 0 bases and J gave up 0 bases, with 17 bases separating them. The CDR3 sequence is CSARERTSWVPNYGYTF. The CDR3 nucleotides are TGCAGTGCTAGAGAGAGGACGTCTTGGGTCCCTAACTATGGCTACACCTTC.

This chain connects TRBV10-3 to TRBJ1-1; D is uncertain. V was pared by 4 bases and J by 10 bases, with 13 bases between. Per the germline V gene, CDR1 is ENHRY and CDR2 is SYGVKD. This CDR3 contains 12 residues. This CDR3 is CAISGGSEGAFF. The CDR3 DNA reads as TGTGCCATCAGTGGAGGGAGTGAGGGAGCTTTCTTT.

This clonotype was detected a few times. The chain carries TRBV10-3 and TRBJ1-2; 7 bases are shared with TRBD1. CDR3 size: 15 residues. Germline V gives CDR1 ENHRY, CDR2 SYGVKD. Losses at the gene ends were 4 bases for V and 0 bases for J; bases not matched to a gene: 5. The CDR3 DNA is TGTGCCATCAGTGGCATACAGGGGCCTAACTATGGCTACACCTTC. It encodes CAISGIQGPNYGYTF.